The 15 T cell receptor beta chains below were found in one sample sequenced in a study of cytomegalovirus exposure and HLA in healthy donors. It was with 60 Vbeta and 13 Jbeta primers that the PCR ran. TCRdb's table, derived via immunoSEQ multiplex PCR, lists solely in-frame clones and lacks some. The repertoire consists of about 180,000 clones, with about 82% occurring once and the leading ten covering approximately 2.1%. The sample comprised PBMCs. Source of these receptors: a woman younger than 45 in good health and CMV-seronegative.

In DNA form, the CDR3 reads TGTGCCAGCAGCAAAGGACTAGCGGGGCAAGAGACCCAGTACTTC. It translates to CASSKGLAGQETQYF. This chain links TRBV5-4 with TRBJ2-5; 12 bases are shared with TRBD2. With V trimmed by 4 bases and J by 2 bases, 3 bases remained unmatched. Germline lookup yields CDR1 SGHNT and CDR2 YYREEE (reference sequence). The CDR3 extends over 15 amino acids.

The chain employs TRBV5-1 and TRBJ2-5, with D possibly TRBD1 on 5 matching bases. V lost 6 bases and J 1 base, leaving 16 bases between the germline ends. CDR1 is SGHRS, CDR2 YFSETQ, per germline. The CDR3 is 15 residues long. The DNA for the CDR3 is TGCGCCAGCACCCTAAACCCAGGGTCCCAAGAGACCCAGTACTTC. This gives the protein CASTLNPGSQETQYF.

This chain links TRBV27 with TRBJ2-5; 7 bases are a match to TRBD1. The CDR3 is 13 amino acids. The ends lost 4 bases at V and 3 bases at J; junction bases unmatched: 2. From germline, CDR1 is MNHEY and CDR2 SMNVEV (reference sequence). The CDR3 DNA reads TGTGCCAGCAGTTACACAGGGGAAGAGACCCAGTACTTC. It specifies CASSYTGEETQYF.

In its sample, this clone was seen a few times. The CDR3 spells CASSEFGTGFYNEQFF. The DNA for the CDR3 is TGCGCCAGCAGTGAGTTCGGGACAGGTTTCTACAATGAGCAGTTCTTC. The chain joins TRBV10-1 to TRBJ2-1; 8 bases are shared with TRBD1. CDR1 WNHNN and CDR2 SYGVQD come from the germline V gene (reference sequence). The CDR3 covers 16 residues. The trim removed 1 base at V and 3 bases at J, leaving 5 bases unmatched.

The chain couples TRBV15 to TRBJ1-6; 8 bases are a match to TRBD1. CDR1 LNHNV and CDR2 YYDKDF come from the germline V gene (reference sequence). This CDR3 comprises 14 residues. V dropped 5 bases and J dropped 9; count of bases not matched to a gene: 6. The CDR3, as DNA: TGTGCCACCAGCCGAGGACAGGGAGGTTCACCCCTCCACTTT. This encodes CATSRGQGGSPLHF.

The chain carries TRBV19 and TRBJ1-6; perhaps TRBD1 as D (5 bases). The V end lost 5 bases, the J end lost 5 bases, and 13 bases lay between the germline ends. The CDR3 loop spans 15 amino acids. Germline loops: CDR1 LNHDA, CDR2 SQIVND (reference sequence). The CDR3 spells CASSVGQGNNSPLHF. The CDR3 DNA reads as TGTGCCAGTAGTGTCGGGCAGGGCAATAATTCACCCCTCCACTTT.

The V gene is TRBV9, the J gene TRBJ1-2; TRBD1 matches 7 bases. Trimming removed 4 bases from V and 1 base from J; junction bases left unmatched: 13. This CDR3 has 17 residues. From germline, CDR1 is SGDLS and CDR2 YYNGEE. CDR3: CASSTGTATFFNYGYTF. CDR3 nucleotides: TGTGCCAGCAGCACCGGGACAGCTACTTTCTTTAACTATGGCTACACCTTC.

This clone appeared once. The rearrangement links TRBV7-9 to TRBJ1-1; TRBD1 agrees at 7 bases. Germline assignment: CDR1 SEHNR and CDR2 FQNEAQ (reference sequence). CDR3 length: 13 residues. The V segment lost 4 bases and the J segment 6 bases; nucleotides outside the gene matches: 5. The CDR3 sequence: CASSSGGIAEAFF. The CDR3 region has the DNA TGTGCCAGCAGCTCAGGGGGTATAGCTGAAGCTTTCTTT.

This clone showed up just once. The genes are TRBV6-1 and TRBJ2-2; D gene ambiguous. From germline, CDR1 is MNHNS and CDR2 SASEGT. The CDR3 is 13 amino acids. CDR3 DNA sequence: TGTGCGCAAAGAGAAGCGAACACCGGGGAGCTGTTTTTT. This translates into CAQREANTGELFF.

The chain combines TRBV9 with TRBJ2-1; 14 bases align to TRBD2. Germline V CDR1 and CDR2: SGDLS, YYNGEE. V lost 3 bases and J lost 4; bases outside the gene matches: 3. CDR3 length equals 16 residues. The CDR3 loop reads CASSGGTSGGYNEQFF. CDR3 bases: TGTGCCAGCAGCGGGGGGACTAGCGGGGGATACAATGAGCAGTTCTTC.

This clone showed up just a few times. An end of the junction does not agree with germline; a read error may underlie this. This rearrangement joins TRBV7-7 to TRBJ2-1, with TRBD2 matching over 7 bases. Germline CDR1 SSHAT, CDR2 FNYEAQ (reference sequence). The CDR3 totals 14 residues. CDR3 nucleotide sequence: TGTGCTAGCAGCTTAGGCCCAGCGGGGAATGAGCAGTTCTTC. It codes for CASSLGPAGNEQFF.

The chain joins TRBV11-2 to TRBJ1-4; 7 bases align to TRBD1. The V gene's germline CDR1 is SGHAT and CDR2 FQNNGV. This CDR3 is built from 14 residues. The ends lost 6 bases at V and 2 bases at J; junction bases unmatched: 3. CDR3 residues: CASRVTGTNEKLFF. CDR3 coding DNA: TGTGCCAGCAGGGTGACAGGGACTAATGAAAAACTGTTTTTT.

This clone was seen more than once but under ten times. The V and J genes are TRBV2 and TRBJ1-1; D gene ambiguous. Germline CDR1 is SNHLY and CDR2 is FYNNEI. The CDR3 has 14 residues. The V end lost 7 bases, the J end lost 3 bases, and 15 bases lay between the germline ends. CDR3 DNA sequence: TGTGCCAGCACCGAGGAAGCCCGGGACACTGAAGCTTTCTTT. Amino acids: CASTEEARDTEAFF.

In its sample, this clone was seen once. The genes are TRBV2 and TRBJ2-7; 7 bases are shared with TRBD1. V shed 2 bases and J 2 bases; nucleotides not matched to a gene: 9. CDR1 SNHLY and CDR2 FYNNEI come from the germline V gene. The CDR3 runs 16 residues. The CDR3 DNA sequence: TGTGCCAGCAGTGAAACGGTGACAGGGCACCCCTACGAGCAGTACTTC. Translation gives CASSETVTGHPYEQYF.

V gene TRBV7-2 combines with J gene TRBJ2-7, with TRBD1 matching over 7 bases. The ends lost 5 bases at V and 0 bases at J; junction bases unmatched: 16. CDR1 is SGHTA, CDR2 FQGNSA, per germline. The CDR3 loop spans 18 amino acids. This CDR3 is CASSLRASGQITSYEQYF. CDR3 DNA: TGTGCCAGCAGCCTCCGCGCTTCGGGACAGATTACCTCCTACGAGCAGTACTTC.